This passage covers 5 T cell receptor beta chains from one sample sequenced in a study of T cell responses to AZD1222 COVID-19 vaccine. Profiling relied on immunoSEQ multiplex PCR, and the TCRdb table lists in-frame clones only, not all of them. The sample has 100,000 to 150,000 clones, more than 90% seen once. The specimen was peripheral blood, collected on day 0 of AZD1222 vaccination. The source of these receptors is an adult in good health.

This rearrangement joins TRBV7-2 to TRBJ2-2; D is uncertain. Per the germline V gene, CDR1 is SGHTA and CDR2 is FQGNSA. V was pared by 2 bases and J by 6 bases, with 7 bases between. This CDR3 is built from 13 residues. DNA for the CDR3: TGTGCCAGCAGCTTAAAAGGGCCCGGGGAGCTGTTTTTT. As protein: CASSLKGPGELFF.

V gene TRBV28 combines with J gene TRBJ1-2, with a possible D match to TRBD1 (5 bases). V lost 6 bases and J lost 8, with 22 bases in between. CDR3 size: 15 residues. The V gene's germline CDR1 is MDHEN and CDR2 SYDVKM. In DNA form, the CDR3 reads TGTGCCAGCAGAAAATATGGAGGGCAGGGCTCAGGCTACACCTTC. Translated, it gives CASRKYGGQGSGYTF.

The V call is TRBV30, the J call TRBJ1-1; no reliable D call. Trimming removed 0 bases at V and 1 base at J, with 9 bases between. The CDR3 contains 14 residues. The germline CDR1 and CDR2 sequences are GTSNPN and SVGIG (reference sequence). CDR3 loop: CAWSVLGWNTEAFF. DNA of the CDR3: TGTGCCTGGAGTGTACTTGGGTGGAACACTGAAGCTTTCTTT.

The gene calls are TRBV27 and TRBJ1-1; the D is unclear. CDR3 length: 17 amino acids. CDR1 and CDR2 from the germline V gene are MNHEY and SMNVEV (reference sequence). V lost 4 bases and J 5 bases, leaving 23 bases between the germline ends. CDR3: CASSSFKVSDLGTEAFF. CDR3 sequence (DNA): TGTGCCAGCAGTTCATTCAAGGTTAGCGACCTGGGGACTGAAGCTTTCTTT.

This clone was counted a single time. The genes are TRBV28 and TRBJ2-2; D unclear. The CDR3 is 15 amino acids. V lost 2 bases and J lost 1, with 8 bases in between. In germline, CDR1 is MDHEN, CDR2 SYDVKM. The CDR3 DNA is TGTGCCAGCAGTTTAACGGGCGAGAACACCGGGGAGCTGTTTTTT. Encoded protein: CASSLTGENTGELFF.